This record concerns one T cell receptor (beta chain) sequence. The sample is drawn from a study of T cells expressing NK-cell markers. CDR1 and CDR2 (germline): SEHNR, FQNEAQ (reference sequence). The CDR3 extends over 15 amino acids. TCRdb reprocessed the 5' RACE reads and stores each CDR3 protein as one record, lacking DNA. This repertoire includes fewer than 25,000 distinct CDR3 sequences. The sequenced sample was blood T cells: a sorted CD56 or NKG2C T cell subset, CD4+ or CD8+ T cells, or bulk PBMC T cells (not recorded which). The genes are TRBV7-9 and TRBJ2-1; TCRdb picks TRBD2, but there is no DNA to check that call. This TCR came from a man aged 18-69 years in good health. The CDR3: CASSFTSGGLNEQFF. Full variable domain (outside the CDR3, taken from reference TRBV7-9 and TRBJ2-1): DTGVSQNPRHKITKRGQNVTFRCDPISEHNRLYWYRQTLGQGPEFLTYFQNEAQLEKSRLLSDRFSAERPKGSFSTLEIQRTEQGDSAMYLCASSFTSGGLNEQFFGPGTRLTVL.